This note documents a single T cell receptor (beta chain) sequence. Germline CDR1 reads SGHVS; CDR2 reads FNYEAQ. Trimming removed 1 base from V and 9 bases from J, with 17 bases in between. CDR3 length: 15 residues. These data belong to a study of blood T cell repertoires in COVID-19. Study at large: Acute and convalescent COVID-19 specimens originated in the United States, Italy and Spain. The analysed material was cDNA or gDNA that came from T cells, B-cell-depleted T cells, or PBMCs.

Sequencing was performed with immunoSEQ multiplex PCR; in TCRdb, only in-frame clones are kept and a portion is missing. The sample has around 92,000 clones; roughly 70% are singletons. The V and J genes are TRBV7-6 and TRBJ2-3; a possible D gene is TRBD1 (6 bases). Source material: peripheral blood. This TCR was sampled from a man aged 65 to 85 with COVID-19, enrolled during active disease. CDR3 residues: CASSLGDFMGATQYF. The CDR3, as DNA: TGTGCCAGCAGCTTAGGGGATTTTATGGGGGCCACGCAGTATTTT.